The present T cell receptor (beta chain) was sequenced within a study of cytomegalovirus exposure and HLA in healthy donors (dated by TCRdb to the late 2010s). For the wider study: An earlier analysis of roughly 610 of the donors reported about 300 Gb of sequence data and 117 million unique TCR beta sequences obtained from about 179 million T cells. Roughly 300 gigabases of sequencing data and around 87 million unique TCR sequences were included in an early release covering roughly 600 HLA-typed donors. Among the roughly 380 genotyped donors, approximately 76% belonged to the genetic ancestry cluster associated with self-reported Caucasian donors. The study was designed to test whether signatures of past pathogen exposure could be identified by cataloging public T cell receptors. The study used immunosequencing to profile the T cell repertoires of hundreds of subjects and linked those repertoires to cytomegalovirus serostatus. In addition to the first cohort of hundreds of subjects, a separate validation cohort of 100 to 150 different subjects was used. High-throughput TCR immunosequencing, statistical association of individual TCRs with disease status, and machine learning were combined to predict cytomegalovirus infection status. A later analysis re-analyzed previously published TCR beta repertoires from roughly 630 donors and added high-resolution HLA genotyping to study TCR occurrence patterns. In the later analysis, no new phenotypic data were used to find candidate immune exposures; instead, reliance was placed on TCR beta sequences and their occurrence across donors. An earlier analysis of 587 of the donors applied high-throughput TCR beta sequencing to assess whether each TCR beta V gene segment acted as functional or pseudogenic. Alongside the repertoire data, information on donor age, sex, ethnicity and CMV serostatus was compiled. A later genetic analysis took genome-wide SNP genotypes for about 55% of the 666 donors and used that subset as a discovery cohort. Every discovery cohort repertoire had been produced on one sequencing platform. Both class I and class II loci were covered by HLA typing, at four-digit resolution. Typing coverage varied by locus: roughly 629-630 donors for A, B, C, DRB1 and DQB1; roughly 500 for DQA1; around 610 for DPA1; roughly 450 for DPB1. About five DR-DQ haplotypes were handled as single units for association and clustering because linkage in the cohort was strong. Across some 400 genotyped donors of the cohort, an average of roughly 230,000 unique TCR beta nucleotide sequences per donor were sequenced, and 15% to 20% of those sequences were non-productive. Beyond this particular receptor, the publication reports: Only TCR beta chains were sequenced in this cohort, and the absence of alpha or paired-chain data limited detectable features. In a later genetic analysis, fewer N-insertions in productive TCRs were reported among donors in an Asian-associated ancestry cluster than the roughly 640-donor mean. Most TCR sequences were observed very rarely across donors, whereas some public TCRs were present in many individuals. An earlier analysis of approximately 590 of the donors showed that most TCR beta V segments appeared in productive rearrangements either about 87% or about 30% of the time, which broadly matched IMGT annotations. A total of fewer than 200 TCR beta chains were listed by the study as associated with cytomegalovirus. A further reported finding was that TCR beta sequences accurately predicted the HLA-A and HLA-B alleles for most subjects in the first cohort. CMV serostatus was the only immune exposure information available for the cohort. Because some donors lacked HLA typing at each locus, the association tests relied only on the typed subset. In both the original and validation cohorts, the classifier was reported to diagnose cytomegalovirus status with high specificity and sensitivity. In a later analysis, 16,951 TCR beta sequences were associated with specific HLA alleles at a false discovery rate of 0.05. In a later analysis, HLA-associated TCR beta chains were found to be more clonally expanded and to have lower generation probabilities than equally common non-associated chains. According to a later analysis, TCR association rates differed among HLA loci, with DRB1 alleles showing the most associated TCRs and HLA-C alleles showing the fewest. According to a later analysis, most CMV-associated TCR beta chains appeared to be HLA-restricted, and the HLA associations seemed to be driven largely by CMV exposure. An association between a missense DCLRE1C variant and V-gene and J-gene trimming of TCR beta chains was found in a later genetic analysis and replicated in an independent cohort. According to the authors, the approach could potentially be generalized to other disease states and immunological phenotypes. In vitro tests confirmed that three of the cytomegalovirus-associated TCR beta chains recognize cytomegalovirus antigens. Because counts were too low, approximately 15 rarely observed V segments, including chromosome 9 orphons, were excluded from the earlier analysis of around 590 of the donors. Assigning TCR associations to individual alleles was difficult when HLA alleles, especially DR and DQ, strongly co-occurred. Presence/absence analyses assumed roughly uniform sequencing depth across donors, an assumption that may not hold. Linkage disequilibrium might explain the correlated functional status among segregating V segments, but an unknown experimental factor could not be ruled out. In a later analysis, several top co-occurrence clusters were reported to appear linked to parvovirus B19, influenza, CMV and Epstein-Barr virus. A cluster of highly shared sequence variants was judged likely to represent a technical artifact of the sequencing pipeline.

Library preparation was by the immunoSEQ multiplex PCR assay. For the multiplex PCR, a mixture combining 60 forward primers for TCR Vbeta segments and 13 reverse primers for TCR Jbeta segments was used. The CDR3 region of rearranged TCR beta genes was amplified from genomic DNA with a multiplex PCR assay. Amplified TCR beta libraries were sequenced as 87-base-pair reads on the Illumina HiSeq System. Per the source publication's procedure: A later analysis tallied roughly 78 million unique TCR beta chains across the 666 repertoires, and approximately 12 million of those chains were shared by two or more donors. Raw reads were error-corrected and collapsed into unique sequences by a nearest-neighbor algorithm in which closely related sequences were merged to remove PCR and sequencing errors. CDR3 sequences were aligned to IMGT reference sequences to assign V, D and J gene segments. For a sequence to be retained, a match of at least six nucleotides was required to both a V gene segment and a J gene segment. A rearrangement was called productive if the CDR3 had no stop codons and remained in frame with V and J, and every other rearrangement was called non-productive. Following IMGT convention, CDR3 was defined as the stretch from the second conserved V-encoded cysteine to the conserved J-encoded phenylalanine. The earlier analysis of about 590 of the donors excluded sequences that lacked an unambiguous match to a single V gene segment. In an earlier analysis of around 590 of the donors, a V segment was called functional when productive rearrangements were above 56.7%, and segregating when the standard deviation between donors exceeded 5%. To diagnose cytomegalovirus status from the catalog of TCR beta chain sequences, a statistical classification framework was built. V and J gene assignment, in a later analysis, came from comparing TCR nucleotide sequences with IMGT/GENE-DB human TR gene sequences. The TCRdist pipeline was used in a later analysis to assign CDR3 sequences and most-parsimonious VDJ recombination scenarios. In a later analysis, each TCR beta chain was defined by its CDR3 amino acid sequence together with its V-gene family, and reads lacking a unique V-gene family were excluded. As a way to deal with suspected cross-contamination and a sequencing artifact, a later analysis dropped under 600 nucleotide sequences that were highly shared and had low generation probability. In a later analysis, a clonal expansion index for each public chain was calculated from normalized within-repertoire ranks of inferred template counts. In a later analysis, generation probabilities were computed with a VDJ recombination model fitted to out-of-frame rearrangements, and the resulting probabilities were checked against IGoR. In a later analysis, TCR-TCR, TCR-HLA and TCR-CMV co-occurrence was scored with hypergeometric tests, and a repertoire-size bias correction was applied to TCR pairs. In a later analysis, false discovery rates were estimated by permuting HLA or CMV assignments 20 times. In a later analysis, co-occurring TCRs were grouped using DBSCAN, and TCRdist sequence similarity was added for clustering within HLA-allele-positive subsets. Repertoires with fewer than 30,000 or more than 120,000 public chains were left out of co-occurrence clustering, as were four to six repertoires with anomalous nucleotide sharing. Drawn from immuneACCESS, this table holds only the in-frame rearrangements with V and J called that TCRdb kept. Clones are partly lost; checked studies trace under half to an unresolved V gene and leave the rest unexplained. V and J calls and clone size come straight from that table; D and trimming were deduced from the DNA. In this sample the table shows some 200,000 clones, 80% to 85% of which occur a single time. Together, the top ten hold less than 0.85% of the sample.

In total, 666 healthy bone marrow donors made up the cohort. At the time of sampling, every cohort member was nominally healthy, though immune exposures that went unrecorded were likely present. The donor was CMV seronegative and belonged to the group of 350 or so seronegative cohort members. Every donor gave a peripheral blood sample, and the peripheral blood mononuclear cells from that sample were used for TCR beta sequencing. The Qiagen DNeasy Blood Extraction Kit was used to extract genomic DNA from the blood cell samples. Worth noting for this clone: What antigen it recognizes has not been identified. Qualities for individual bases were not recorded, and no much larger clone is one base off.

The sequence was obtained from a woman younger than 30 in good health and CMV-seronegative. The material sequenced was PBMCs.

In nucleotide form, the sequence is TGTGCCAGCAGTTCTGGACTAGTAGGTGAGCAGTTCTTC. Its translation is CASSSGLVGEQFF. Here the chain combines TRBV6-5 and TRBJ2-1; TRBD2 fits 7 bases in the junction. The CDR3 runs 13 residues from the cysteine to the phenylalanine. Only the CDR3 portion is preserved as DNA: 39 bases, with reading frame beginning at the first base. Germline trimming amounts to 4 bases on V and 9 bases on J, with 6 as the count of junction bases outside the gene matches. From the germline V gene, CDR1 is MNHEY and CDR2 is SVGAGI.